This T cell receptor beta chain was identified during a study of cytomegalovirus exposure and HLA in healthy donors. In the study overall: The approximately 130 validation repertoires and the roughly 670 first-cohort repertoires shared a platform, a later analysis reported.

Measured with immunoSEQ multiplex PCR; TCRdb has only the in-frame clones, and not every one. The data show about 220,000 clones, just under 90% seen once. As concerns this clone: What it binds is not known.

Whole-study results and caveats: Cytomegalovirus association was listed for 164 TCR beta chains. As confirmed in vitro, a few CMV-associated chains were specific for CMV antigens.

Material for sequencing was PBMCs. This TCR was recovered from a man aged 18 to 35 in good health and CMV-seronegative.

The DNA of the CDR3 is TGTGCCAGCAGCCGAACGCGTAATCTAGCGGGGGTTGACAATGAGCAGTTCTTC. This encodes CASSRTRNLAGVDNEQFF. The chain combines TRBV4-2 with TRBJ2-1; 10 nucleotides agree with TRBD2. V lost 4 bases to trimming and J lost 5 bases; unmatched junction nucleotides: 14. CDR1 is LGHNA and CDR2 is YNFKEQ in the germline V gene. The CDR3 covers 18 residues.